The present T cell receptor (beta chain) was sequenced within a study of cytomegalovirus exposure and HLA in healthy donors. PCR primers comprised 60 Vbeta and 13 Jbeta primers. The table came from immunoSEQ multiplex PCR; TCRdb's copy has only in-frame clones and leaves some out. Of over 40,000 clones in the sample, 75% to 90% are singletons; the top ten hold more than 7.5%. Germline assignment: CDR1 ENHRY and CDR2 SYGVKD. The CDR3 length is 19 residues. Germline trimming cut 1 base from V and 5 bases from J; bases unmatched to any gene: 14. The receptor was derived from a woman between 35 and 50 years old in good health and CMV-seropositive. The sample taken for sequencing was PBMCs. The chain is built from TRBV10-3 and TRBJ2-5, with TRBD2 identical over 12 bases. The DNA of the CDR3 is TGTGCCATCAGTGAGTTAGGACAGAGCGGACTAGCGGGGCGGGAGACCCAGTACTTC. It is translated as CAISELGQSGLAGRETQYF.